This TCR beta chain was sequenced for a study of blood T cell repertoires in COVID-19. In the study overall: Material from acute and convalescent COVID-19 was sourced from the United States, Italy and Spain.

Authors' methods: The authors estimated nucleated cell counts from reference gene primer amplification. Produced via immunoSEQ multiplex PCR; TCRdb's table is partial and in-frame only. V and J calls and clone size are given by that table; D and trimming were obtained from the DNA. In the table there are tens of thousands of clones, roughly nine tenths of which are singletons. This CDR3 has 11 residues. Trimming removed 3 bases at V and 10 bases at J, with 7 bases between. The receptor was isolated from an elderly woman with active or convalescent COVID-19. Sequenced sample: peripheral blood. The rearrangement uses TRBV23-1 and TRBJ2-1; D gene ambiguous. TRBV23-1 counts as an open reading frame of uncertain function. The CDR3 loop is CASSHLREQFF. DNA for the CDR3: TGCGCCAGCAGTCATCTAAGAGAGCAGTTCTTC.